These T cell receptor beta chains were read from a single sample in a study of breast tumors, draining lymph nodes, adjacent tissues. One entry per CDR3 protein results from TCRdb running MiXCR on the multiplex PCR reads. The sample lists about 200,000 distinct CDR3 sequences, under 35% occurring once. Specimen: axillary lymph node tissue. All receptors come from a female donor with breast cancer. Some clones in this sample may be carry-over from other donors' samples. CDR3s include the opening cysteine and the closing phenylalanine or tryptophan. D genes are given only for firm matches. The size entry is marked missing in some rows and otherwise reads once, few, many or a size class.

D	J	V	size	CDR3	DNA
NA	TRBJ1-5	TRBV29-1	many	CSVEVTSNQPQHF	TGCAGCGTTGAGGTCACTAGCAATCAGCCCCAGCATTTT
TRBD2	TRBJ2-5	TRBV3-1	many	CASSQRASGGGETQYF	TGTGCCAGCAGCCAGAGGGCTAGCGGGGGTGGAGAGACCCAGTACTTC
NA	TRBJ2-7	TRBV15	many	CATSRATVYEQYF	TGTGCCACCAGCAGAGCGACAGTTTACGAGCAGTACTTC
TRBD1	TRBJ2-7	TRBV5-1	many	CASSLGTENSYEQYF	TGCGCCAGCAGCCTAGGGACAGAGAACTCCTACGAGCAGTACTTC
TRBD1	TRBJ2-2	TRBV7-9	NA	CASRYGTGTGVTGELFF	TGTGCCAGCAGATACGGGACCGGGACAGGGGTAACCGGGGAGCTGTTTTTT
NA	TRBJ2-7	TRBV5-1	few	CASSLLGDYEQYF	TGCGCCAGCAGCTTGTTGGGGGATTACGAGCAGTACTTC
NA	TRBJ1-6	TRBV6-5	many	CASSYSGDNSPLHF	TGTGCCAGCAGTTACTCAGGGGATAATTCACCCCTCCACTTT
NA	TRBJ1-6	TRBV14	many	CASSPLRNSPLHF	TGTGCCAGCAGCCCGCTAAGGAATTCACCCCTCCACTTT
NA	TRBJ2-5	TRBV7-9	NA	CASSEGLVPWETQYF	TGTGCCAGCAGCGAGGGACTGGTTCCGTGGGAGACCCAGTACTTC
TRBD2	TRBJ2-1	TRBV10-3	many	CAISSLAGKGGNEQFF	TGTGCCATCAGTTCTCTAGCGGGAAAGGGGGGCAATGAGCAGTTCTTC
NA	TRBJ2-7	TRBV5-6	many	CASSLPGADGSYEQYF	TGTGCCAGCAGCCTCCCAGGGGCGGATGGCTCCTACGAGCAGTACTTC
NA	TRBJ2-1	TRBV4-1	many	CASSQDPDEQFF	TGCGCCAGCAGCCAAGATCCGGACGAGCAGTTCTTC
NA	TRBJ2-6	TRBV6-6	NA	CASSHAGAGANVLTF	TGTGCCAGCAGTCACGCTGGGGCTGGGGCCAACGTCCTGACTTTC
NA	TRBJ2-6	TRBV6-6	many	CASRGQGSGANVLTF	TGTGCCAGCAGAGGTCAGGGGAGCGGGGCCAACGTCCTGACTTTC
TRBD1	TRBJ1-2	TRBV5-1	many	CASRERDSHYGYTF	TGCGCCAGCAGGGAAAGGGACAGCCACTATGGCTACACCTTC
TRBD2	TRBJ2-7	TRBV4-1	many	CASSRSAGLLYEQYF	TGCGCCAGCAGCCGTTCAGCGGGATTATTGTACGAGCAGTACTTC
TRBD1	TRBJ1-2	TRBV4-1	many	CASSRLGQEEDGYTF	TGCGCCAGCAGCCGGTTGGGACAGGAGGAGGATGGCTACACCTTC